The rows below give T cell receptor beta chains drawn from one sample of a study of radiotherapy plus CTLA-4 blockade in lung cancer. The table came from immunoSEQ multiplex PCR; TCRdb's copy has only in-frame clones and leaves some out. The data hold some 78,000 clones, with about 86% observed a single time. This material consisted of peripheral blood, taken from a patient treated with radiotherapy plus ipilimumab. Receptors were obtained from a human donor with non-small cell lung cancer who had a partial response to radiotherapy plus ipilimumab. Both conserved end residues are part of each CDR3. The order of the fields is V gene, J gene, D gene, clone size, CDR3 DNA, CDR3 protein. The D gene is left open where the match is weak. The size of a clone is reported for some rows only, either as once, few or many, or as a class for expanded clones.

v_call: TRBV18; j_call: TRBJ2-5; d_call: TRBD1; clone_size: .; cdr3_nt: TGTGCCAGCTCACCAGGACAGGGGTCCCAAGAGACCCAGTACTTC; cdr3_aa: CASSPGQGSQETQYF
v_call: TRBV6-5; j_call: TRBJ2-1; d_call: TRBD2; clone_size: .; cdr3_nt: TGTGCCAGCAGTTACGGGCTGACTAGCGGGAGGAATGAGCAGTTCTTC; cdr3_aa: CASSYGLTSGRNEQFF
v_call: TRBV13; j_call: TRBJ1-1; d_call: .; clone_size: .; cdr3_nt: TGTGCCAGCAGCTTCAGTTCCCTGAACACTGAAGCTTTCTTT; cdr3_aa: CASSFSSLNTEAFF
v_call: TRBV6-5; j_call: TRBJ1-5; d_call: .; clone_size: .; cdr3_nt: TGTGCCAGCAGTGAAGGCGGCGTAAATCAGCCCCAGCATTTT; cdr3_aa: CASSEGGVNQPQHF
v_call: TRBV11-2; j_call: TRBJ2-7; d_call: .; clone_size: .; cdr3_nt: TGTGCCAGCAGCGCCGCCGGGTCCTACGAGCAGTACTTC; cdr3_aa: CASSAAGSYEQYF
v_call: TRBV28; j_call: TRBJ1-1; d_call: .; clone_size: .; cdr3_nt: TGTGCCAGCAGCCGGGCAGGGTTGAACACTGAAGCTTTCTTT; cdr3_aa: CASSRAGLNTEAFF
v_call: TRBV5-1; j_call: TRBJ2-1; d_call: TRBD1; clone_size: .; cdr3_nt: TGCGCCACCAACCGGGGCGGGACAGGGATTCCCAATGAGCAGTTCTTC; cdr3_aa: CATNRGGTGIPNEQFF
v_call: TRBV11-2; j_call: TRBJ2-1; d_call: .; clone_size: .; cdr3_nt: TGTGCCAGCAGCTTAGCCCCGACAGTAAACAATGAGCAGTTCTTC; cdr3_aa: CASSLAPTVNNEQFF
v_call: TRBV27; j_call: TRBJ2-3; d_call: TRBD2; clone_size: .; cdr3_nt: TGTGCCAGTAGAAGGAGCGGGAGCTTTAGCACAGATACGCAGTATTTT; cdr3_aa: CASRRSGSFSTDTQYF
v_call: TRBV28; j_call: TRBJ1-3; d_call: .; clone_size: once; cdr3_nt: TGTGCCAGCAGTTCCGCCCCTAATCAGGGTGGAAACACCATATATTTT; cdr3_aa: CASSSAPNQGGNTIYF
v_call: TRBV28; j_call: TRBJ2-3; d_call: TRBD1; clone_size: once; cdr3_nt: TGTGCCAGCACTCTAGGGGGCGCAGATACGCAGTATTTT; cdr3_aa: CASTLGGADTQYF
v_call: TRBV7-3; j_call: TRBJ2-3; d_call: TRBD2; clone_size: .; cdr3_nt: TGTGCCAGCAGCTTATCGATACCCCCGTCTAGCGGGATTGATACGCAGTATTTT; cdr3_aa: CASSLSIPPSSGIDTQYF
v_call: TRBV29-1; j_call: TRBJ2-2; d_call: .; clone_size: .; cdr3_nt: TGCAGCGTTGTTGGACTTCGGAACACCGGGGAGCTGTTTTTT; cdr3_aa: CSVVGLRNTGELFF
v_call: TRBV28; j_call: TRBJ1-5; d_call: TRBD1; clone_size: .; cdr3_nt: TGTGCCAGCAGTTTATTCCCGGACAGGGGGCAAGGAGGAAATCAGCCCCAGCATTTT; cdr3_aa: CASSLFPDRGQGGNQPQHF
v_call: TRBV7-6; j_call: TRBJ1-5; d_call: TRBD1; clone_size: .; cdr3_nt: TGTGCCAGCAGCTTAGGGACAGGGGGAGGCAATCAGCCCCAGCATTTT; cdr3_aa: CASSLGTGGGNQPQHF
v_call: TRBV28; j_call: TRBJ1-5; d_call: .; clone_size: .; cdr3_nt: TGTGCCAGCACGCCTGACGGGAATCAGCCCCAGCATTTT; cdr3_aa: CASTPDGNQPQHF
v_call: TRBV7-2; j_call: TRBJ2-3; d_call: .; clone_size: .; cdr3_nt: TGTGCCAGCAGCTTAGTGGCTAGCGGAGGGGGGGCAGATACGCAGTATTTT; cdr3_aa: CASSLVASGGGADTQYF
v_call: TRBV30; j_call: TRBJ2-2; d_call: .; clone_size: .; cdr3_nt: TGTGCCTGGAGTGTAATGCGAGCGGGTCCCACCGGGGAGCTGTTTTTT; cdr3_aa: CAWSVMRAGPTGELFF
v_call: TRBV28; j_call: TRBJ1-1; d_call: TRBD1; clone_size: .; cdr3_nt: TGTGCCAGCCTGGCACAGGGGGGAACTGAAGCTTTCTTT; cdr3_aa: CASLAQGGTEAFF
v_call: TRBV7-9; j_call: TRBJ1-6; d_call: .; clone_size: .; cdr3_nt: TGTGCCAGCAGCTCAGGGGCAAAATCACCCCTCCACTTT; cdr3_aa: CASSSGAKSPLHF
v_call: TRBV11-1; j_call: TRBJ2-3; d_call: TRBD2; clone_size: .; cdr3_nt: TGTGCCAGCAGCTTAGGGGACTACTCCACAGATACGCAGTATTTT; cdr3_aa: CASSLGDYSTDTQYF
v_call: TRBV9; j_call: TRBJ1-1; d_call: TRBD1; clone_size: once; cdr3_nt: TGTGCCAGCAGCGTAAGACAGGGGAACACTGAAGCTTTCTTT; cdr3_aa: CASSVRQGNTEAFF
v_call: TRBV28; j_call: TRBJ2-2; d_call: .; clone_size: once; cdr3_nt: TGTGCCAGCAGCGGCACGGCGGGATCTACTAACACCGGGGAGCTGTTTTTT; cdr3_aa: CASSGTAGSTNTGELFF
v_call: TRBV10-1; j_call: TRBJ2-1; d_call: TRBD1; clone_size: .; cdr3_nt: TGCGCCAGCATGGGACAGGGTCACTCCTACAATGAGCAGTTCTTC; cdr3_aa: CASMGQGHSYNEQFF
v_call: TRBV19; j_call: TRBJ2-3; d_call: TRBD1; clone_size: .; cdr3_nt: TGTGCCAGTAAACCGGGACAGGGTCCAGATACGCAGTATTTT; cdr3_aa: CASKPGQGPDTQYF
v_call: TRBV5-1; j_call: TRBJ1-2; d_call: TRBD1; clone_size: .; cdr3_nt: TGCGCCAGCAGCTTGGCCGCAGGGGGCGCAAATGGCTACACCTTC; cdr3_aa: CASSLAAGGANGYTF
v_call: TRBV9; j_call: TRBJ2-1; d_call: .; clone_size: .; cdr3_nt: TGTGCCAGCAGCTCCCGGGACAAGCACTCCTACAATGAGCAGTTCTTC; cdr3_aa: CASSSRDKHSYNEQFF
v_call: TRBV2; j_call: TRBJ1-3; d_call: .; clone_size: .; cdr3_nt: TGTGCCAGCAGCGAATCTAACACCATATATTTT; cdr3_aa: CASSESNTIYF
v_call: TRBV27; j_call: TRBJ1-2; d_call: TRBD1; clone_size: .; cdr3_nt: TGTGCCAGCAGAGGGACAGGGTATATGTATGTGGAGGGCTACACCTTC; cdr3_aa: CASRGTGYMYVEGYTF
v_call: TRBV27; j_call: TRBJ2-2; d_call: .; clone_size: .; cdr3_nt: TGTGCCAGCAGTGCGGCGGTACACCCCGGGGAGCTGTTTTTT; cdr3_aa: CASSAAVHPGELFF
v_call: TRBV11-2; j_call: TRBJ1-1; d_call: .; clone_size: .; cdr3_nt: TGTGCCAGCAGCCCAGAGGCCTCAAATCGGGTCACTGAAGCTTTCTTT; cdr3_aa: CASSPEASNRVTEAFF
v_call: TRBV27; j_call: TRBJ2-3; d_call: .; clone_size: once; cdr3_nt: TGTGCCAGCAGTTTACGGACTTCCCGGGCAGATACGCAGTATTTT; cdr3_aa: CASSLRTSRADTQYF
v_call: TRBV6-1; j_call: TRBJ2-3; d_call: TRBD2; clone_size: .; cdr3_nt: TGTGCCAGCAGGTTAGCGGGAGCAAGCACAGATACGCAGTATTTT; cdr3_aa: CASRLAGASTDTQYF
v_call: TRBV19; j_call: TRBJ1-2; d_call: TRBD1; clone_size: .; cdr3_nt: TGTGCCAGCCGAAAGGCGAGTGACAGGGATCCCTATGGCTACACCTTC; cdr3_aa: CASRKASDRDPYGYTF
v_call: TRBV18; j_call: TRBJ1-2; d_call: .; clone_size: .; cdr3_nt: TGTGCCAGCTCCCCTCAAGGAGGGAGTAACTATGGCTACACCTTC; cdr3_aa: CASSPQGGSNYGYTF
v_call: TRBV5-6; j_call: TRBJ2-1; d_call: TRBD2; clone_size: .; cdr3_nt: TGTGCCAGCAGCCCTGCGGGACTAGAAACCTACAATGAGCAGTTCTTC; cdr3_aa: CASSPAGLETYNEQFF
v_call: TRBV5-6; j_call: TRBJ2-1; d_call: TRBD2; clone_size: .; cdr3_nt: TGTGCCAGCAGCTGGAACAGCGGGGGGCCCTACAATGAGCAGTTCTTC; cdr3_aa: CASSWNSGGPYNEQFF
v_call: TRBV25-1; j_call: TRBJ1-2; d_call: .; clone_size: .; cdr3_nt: TGTGCCAGCAGTGAGGCCAGCTATGGCTACACCTTC; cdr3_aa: CASSEASYGYTF
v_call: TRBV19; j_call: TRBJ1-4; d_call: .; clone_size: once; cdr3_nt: TGTGCCAGTAGTATGTTCTTGAACGGTGAAAAACTGTTTTTT; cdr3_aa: CASSMFLNGEKLFF
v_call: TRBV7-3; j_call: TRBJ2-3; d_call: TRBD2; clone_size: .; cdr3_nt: TGTGCCAGCAGTACCGGGGCCTTAGCGGGAGGAGCAGATACGCAGTATTTT; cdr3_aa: CASSTGALAGGADTQYF
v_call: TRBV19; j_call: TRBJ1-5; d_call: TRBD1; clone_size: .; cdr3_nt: TGTGCCAGTGGCCAGGGGGCAGGCAATCAGCCCCAGCATTTT; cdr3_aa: CASGQGAGNQPQHF
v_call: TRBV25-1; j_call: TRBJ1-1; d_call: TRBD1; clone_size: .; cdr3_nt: TGTGCCAGCAGTGGGACAGGGTCCTTCGCTGAAGCTTTCTTT; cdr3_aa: CASSGTGSFAEAFF
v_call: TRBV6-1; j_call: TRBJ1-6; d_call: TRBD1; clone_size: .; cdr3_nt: TGTGCCAGCAGTGAGACAGGGGCTTTGGGGAAGTCCCTCCACTTT; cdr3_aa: CASSETGALGKSLHF
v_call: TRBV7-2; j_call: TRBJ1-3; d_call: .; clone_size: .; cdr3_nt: TGTGCCAGCAGCTTAGCTATGGGAGAGGTTGGCACCATATATTTT; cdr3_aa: CASSLAMGEVGTIYF
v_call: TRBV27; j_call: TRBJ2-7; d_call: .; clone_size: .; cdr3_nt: TGTGCCAGCAGAATAGCACCCGGGGACTACGAGCAGTACTTC; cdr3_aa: CASRIAPGDYEQYF
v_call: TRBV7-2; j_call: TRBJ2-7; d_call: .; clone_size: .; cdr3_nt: TGTGCCAGCAGCTCTCGGACTGGCTACGAGCAGTACTTC; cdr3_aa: CASSSRTGYEQYF
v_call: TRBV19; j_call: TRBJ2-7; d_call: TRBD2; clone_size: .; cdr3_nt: TGTGCCAGTAGTATTTTACCGCTACTAGCGGGAGGACCCAACTCCTACGAGCAGTACTTC; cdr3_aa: CASSILPLLAGGPNSYEQYF